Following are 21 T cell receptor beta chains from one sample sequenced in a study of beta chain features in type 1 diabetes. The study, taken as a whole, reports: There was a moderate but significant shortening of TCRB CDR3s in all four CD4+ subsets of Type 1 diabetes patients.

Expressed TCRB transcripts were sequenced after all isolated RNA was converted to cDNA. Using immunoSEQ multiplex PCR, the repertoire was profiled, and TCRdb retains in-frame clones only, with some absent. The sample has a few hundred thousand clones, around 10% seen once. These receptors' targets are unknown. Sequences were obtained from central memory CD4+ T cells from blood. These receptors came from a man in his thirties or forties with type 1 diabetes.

The CDR3 region has the DNA TGTGCCAGCAGTTCCCTCACGACAGGGATCGAGCAGTACTTC. Translating gives CASSSLTTGIEQYF. The rearrangement joins TRBV6-1 to TRBJ2-7; 7 bases match TRBD1. Looked up from germline, CDR1 is MNHNS and CDR2 is SASEGT. The CDR3 runs 14 residues. With V trimmed by 5 bases and J by 6 bases, 10 bases remained unmatched.

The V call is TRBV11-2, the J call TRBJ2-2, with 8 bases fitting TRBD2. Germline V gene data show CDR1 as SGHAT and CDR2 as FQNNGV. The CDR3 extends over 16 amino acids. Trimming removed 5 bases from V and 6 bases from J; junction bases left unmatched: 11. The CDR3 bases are TGTGCCAGCAGCCAAGACGGACTAGCCGGGGCCGGGGAGCTGTTTTTT. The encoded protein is CASSQDGLAGAGELFF.

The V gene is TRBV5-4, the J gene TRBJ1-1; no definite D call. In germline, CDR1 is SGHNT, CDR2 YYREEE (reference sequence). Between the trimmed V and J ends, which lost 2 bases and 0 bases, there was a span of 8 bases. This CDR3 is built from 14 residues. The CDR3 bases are TGTGCCAGCAGCTTACGGTTTATGAACACTGAAGCTTTCTTT. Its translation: CASSLRFMNTEAFF.

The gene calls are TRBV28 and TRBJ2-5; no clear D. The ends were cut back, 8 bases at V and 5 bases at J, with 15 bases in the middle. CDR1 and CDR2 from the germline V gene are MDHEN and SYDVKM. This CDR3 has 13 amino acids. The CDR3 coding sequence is TGTGCCAGCGGGCTAGGTGGTTGGGAGACCCAGTACTTC. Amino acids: CASGLGGWETQYF.

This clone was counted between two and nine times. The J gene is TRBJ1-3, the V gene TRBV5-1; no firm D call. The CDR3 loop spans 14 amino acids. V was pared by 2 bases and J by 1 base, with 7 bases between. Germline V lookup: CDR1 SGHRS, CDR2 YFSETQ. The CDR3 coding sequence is TGCGCCAGCAGCTTCGGAGGTTCTGGAAACACCATATATTTT. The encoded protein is CASSFGGSGNTIYF.

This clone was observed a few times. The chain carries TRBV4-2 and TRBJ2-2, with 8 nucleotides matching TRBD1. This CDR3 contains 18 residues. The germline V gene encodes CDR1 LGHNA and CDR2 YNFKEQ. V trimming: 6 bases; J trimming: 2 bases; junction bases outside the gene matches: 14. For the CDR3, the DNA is TGTGCCAGCAGTCCGTCATATCGACAGGGGTACAACACCGGGGAGCTGTTTTTT. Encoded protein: CASSPSYRQGYNTGELFF.

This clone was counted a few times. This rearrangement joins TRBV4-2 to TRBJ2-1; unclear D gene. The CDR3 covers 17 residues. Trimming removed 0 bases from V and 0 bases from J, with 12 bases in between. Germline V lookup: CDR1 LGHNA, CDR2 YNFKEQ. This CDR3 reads CASSQDGASDSYNEQFF. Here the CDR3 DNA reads TGTGCCAGCAGCCAAGATGGAGCTTCTGACTCCTACAATGAGCAGTTCTTC.

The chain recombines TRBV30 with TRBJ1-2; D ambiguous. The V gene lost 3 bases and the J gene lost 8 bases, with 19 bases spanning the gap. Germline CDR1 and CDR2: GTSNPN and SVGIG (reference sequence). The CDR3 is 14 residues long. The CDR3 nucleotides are TGTGCCTGGAGGATACAGAACCGGCTTTGGGGCTACACCTTC. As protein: CAWRIQNRLWGYTF. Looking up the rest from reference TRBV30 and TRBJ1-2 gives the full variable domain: SQTIHQWPATLVQPVGSPLSLECTVEGTSNPNLYWYRQAAGRGLQLLFYSVGIGQISSEVPQNLSASRPQDRQFILSSKKLLLSDSGFYLCAWRIQNRLWGYTFGSGTRLTVV.

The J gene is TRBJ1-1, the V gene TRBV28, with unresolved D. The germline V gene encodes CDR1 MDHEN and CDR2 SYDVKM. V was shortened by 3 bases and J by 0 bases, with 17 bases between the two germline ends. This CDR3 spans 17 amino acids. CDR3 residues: CASSLWTQVPMNTEAFF. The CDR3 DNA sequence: TGTGCCAGCAGTTTGTGGACTCAAGTCCCTATGAACACTGAAGCTTTCTTT. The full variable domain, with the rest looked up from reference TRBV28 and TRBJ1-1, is DVKVTQSSRYLVKRTGEKVFLECVQDMDHENMFWYRQDPGLGLRLIYFSYDVKMKEKGDIPEGYSVSREKKERFSLILESASTNQTSMYLCASSLWTQVPMNTEAFFGQGTRLTVV.

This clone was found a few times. The CDR3 here is CASSQDFTSTGELFF. The CDR3 DNA is TGCGCCAGCAGCCAAGATTTTACGAGCACCGGGGAGCTGTTTTTT. The V and J genes are TRBV4-3 and TRBJ2-2; no definite D call. CDR3 length: 15 amino acids. Trimming removed 0 bases at V and 4 bases at J, with 9 bases between. Per the germline V gene, CDR1 is LGHNA and CDR2 is YSLEER.

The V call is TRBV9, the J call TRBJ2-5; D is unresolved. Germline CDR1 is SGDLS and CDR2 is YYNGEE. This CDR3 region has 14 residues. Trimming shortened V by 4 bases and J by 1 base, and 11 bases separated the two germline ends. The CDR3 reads CASSRTAGQETQYF. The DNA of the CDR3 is TGTGCCAGCAGCCGGACGGCAGGCCAAGAGACCCAGTACTTC.

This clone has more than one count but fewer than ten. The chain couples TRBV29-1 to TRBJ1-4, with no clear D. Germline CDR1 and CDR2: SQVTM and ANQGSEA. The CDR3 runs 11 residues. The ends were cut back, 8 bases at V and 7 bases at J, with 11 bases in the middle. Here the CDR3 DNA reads TGCAGCACGCGGGAGGGTGAAAAACTGTTTTTT. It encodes CSTREGEKLFF.

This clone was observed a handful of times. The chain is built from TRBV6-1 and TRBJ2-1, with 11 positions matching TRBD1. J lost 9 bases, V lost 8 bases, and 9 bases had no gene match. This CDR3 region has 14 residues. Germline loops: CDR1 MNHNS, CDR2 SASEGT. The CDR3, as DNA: TGTGCCAGCTCGGGGACAGGGGGAATCAGTGAGCAGTTCTTC. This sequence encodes CASSGTGGISEQFF.

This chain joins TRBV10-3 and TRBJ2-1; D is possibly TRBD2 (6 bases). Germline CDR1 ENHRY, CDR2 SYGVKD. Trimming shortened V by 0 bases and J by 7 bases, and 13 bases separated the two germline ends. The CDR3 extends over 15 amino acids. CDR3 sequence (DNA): TGTGCCATCAGTGAGTCGCGGGGAAAGACTAATGAGCAGTTCTTC. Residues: CAISESRGKTNEQFF.

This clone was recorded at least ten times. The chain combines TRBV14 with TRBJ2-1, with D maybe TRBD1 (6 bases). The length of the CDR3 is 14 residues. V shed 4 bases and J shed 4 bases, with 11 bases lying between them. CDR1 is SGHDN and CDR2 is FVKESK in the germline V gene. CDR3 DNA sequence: TGTGCCAGCAGCCCGGACAGCCGATACAATGAGCAGTTCTTC. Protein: CASSPDSRYNEQFF.

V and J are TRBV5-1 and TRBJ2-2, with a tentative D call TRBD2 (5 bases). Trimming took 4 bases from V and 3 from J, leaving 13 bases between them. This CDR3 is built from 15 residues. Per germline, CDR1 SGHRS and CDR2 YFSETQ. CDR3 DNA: TGCGCCAGCAGCGTCGAGAGGGCCGACACCGGGGAGCTGTTTTTT. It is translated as CASSVERADTGELFF.

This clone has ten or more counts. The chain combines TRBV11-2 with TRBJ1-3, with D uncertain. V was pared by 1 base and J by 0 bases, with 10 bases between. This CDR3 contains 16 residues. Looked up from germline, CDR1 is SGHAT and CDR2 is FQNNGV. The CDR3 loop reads CASSLVDWSSGNTIYF. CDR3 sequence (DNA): TGTGCCAGCAGCTTAGTGGATTGGAGCTCTGGAAACACCATATATTTT.

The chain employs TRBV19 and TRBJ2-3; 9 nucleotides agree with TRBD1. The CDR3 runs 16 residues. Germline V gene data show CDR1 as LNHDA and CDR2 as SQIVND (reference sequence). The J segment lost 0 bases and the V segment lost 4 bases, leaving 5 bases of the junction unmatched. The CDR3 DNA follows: TGTGCCAGTAGTACCCCCGGGACAGGGAGCACAGATACGCAGTATTTT. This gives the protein CASSTPGTGSTDTQYF.

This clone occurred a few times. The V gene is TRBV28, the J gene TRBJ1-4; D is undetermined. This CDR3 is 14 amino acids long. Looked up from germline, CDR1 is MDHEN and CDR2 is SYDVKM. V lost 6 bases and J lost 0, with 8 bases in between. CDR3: CASRWGATNEKLFF. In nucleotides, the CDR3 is TGTGCCAGCAGGTGGGGTGCAACTAATGAAAAACTGTTTTTT.

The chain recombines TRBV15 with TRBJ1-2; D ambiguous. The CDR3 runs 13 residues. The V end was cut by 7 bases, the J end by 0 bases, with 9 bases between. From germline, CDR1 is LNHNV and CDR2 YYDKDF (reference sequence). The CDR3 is CATTRNSNYGYTF. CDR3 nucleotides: TGTGCCACCACAAGGAACTCTAACTATGGCTACACCTTC.

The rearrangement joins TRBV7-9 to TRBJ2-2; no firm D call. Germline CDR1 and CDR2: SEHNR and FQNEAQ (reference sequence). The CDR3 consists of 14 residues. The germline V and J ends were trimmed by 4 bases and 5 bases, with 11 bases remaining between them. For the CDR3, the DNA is TGTGCCAGCAGCTCTAGTGGCTTTACCGGGGAGCTGTTTTTT. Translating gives CASSSSGFTGELFF. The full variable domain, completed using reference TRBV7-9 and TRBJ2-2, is DTGVSQNPRHKITKRGQNVTFRCDPISEHNRLYWYRQTLGQGPEFLTYFQNEAQLEKSRLLSDRFSAERPKGSFSTLEIQRTEQGDSAMYLCASSSSGFTGELFFGEGSRLTVL.